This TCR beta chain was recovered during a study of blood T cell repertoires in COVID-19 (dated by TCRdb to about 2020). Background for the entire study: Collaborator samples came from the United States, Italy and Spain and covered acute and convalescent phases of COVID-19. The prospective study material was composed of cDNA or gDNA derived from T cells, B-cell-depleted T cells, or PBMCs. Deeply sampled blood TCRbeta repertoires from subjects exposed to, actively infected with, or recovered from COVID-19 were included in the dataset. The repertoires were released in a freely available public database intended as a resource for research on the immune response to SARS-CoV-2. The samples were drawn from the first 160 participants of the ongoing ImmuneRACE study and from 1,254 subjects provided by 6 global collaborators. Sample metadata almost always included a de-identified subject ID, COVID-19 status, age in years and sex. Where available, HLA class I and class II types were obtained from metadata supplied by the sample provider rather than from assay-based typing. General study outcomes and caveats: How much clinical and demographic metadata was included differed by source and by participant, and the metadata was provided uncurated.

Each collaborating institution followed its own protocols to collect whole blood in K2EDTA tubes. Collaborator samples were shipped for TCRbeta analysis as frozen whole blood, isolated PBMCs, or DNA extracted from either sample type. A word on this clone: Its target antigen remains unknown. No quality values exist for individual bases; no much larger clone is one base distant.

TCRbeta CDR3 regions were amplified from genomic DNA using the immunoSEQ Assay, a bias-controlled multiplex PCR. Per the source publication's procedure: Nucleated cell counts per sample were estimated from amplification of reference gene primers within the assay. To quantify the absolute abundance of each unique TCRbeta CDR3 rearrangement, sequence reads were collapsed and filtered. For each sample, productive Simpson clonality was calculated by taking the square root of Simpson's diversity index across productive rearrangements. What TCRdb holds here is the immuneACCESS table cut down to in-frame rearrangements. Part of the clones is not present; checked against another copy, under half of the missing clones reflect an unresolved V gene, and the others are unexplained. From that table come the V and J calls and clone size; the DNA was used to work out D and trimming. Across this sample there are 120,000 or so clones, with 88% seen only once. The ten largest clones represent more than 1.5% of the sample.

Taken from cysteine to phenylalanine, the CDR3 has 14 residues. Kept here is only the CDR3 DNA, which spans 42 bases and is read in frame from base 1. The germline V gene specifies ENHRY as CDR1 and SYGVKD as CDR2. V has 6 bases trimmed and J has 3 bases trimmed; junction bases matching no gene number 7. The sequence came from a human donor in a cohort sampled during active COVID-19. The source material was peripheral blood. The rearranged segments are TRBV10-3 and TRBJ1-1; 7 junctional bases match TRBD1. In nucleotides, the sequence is TGTGCCATCAGACCGACAGGGACAGACACTGAAGCTTTCTTT. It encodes CAIRPTGTDTEAFF.